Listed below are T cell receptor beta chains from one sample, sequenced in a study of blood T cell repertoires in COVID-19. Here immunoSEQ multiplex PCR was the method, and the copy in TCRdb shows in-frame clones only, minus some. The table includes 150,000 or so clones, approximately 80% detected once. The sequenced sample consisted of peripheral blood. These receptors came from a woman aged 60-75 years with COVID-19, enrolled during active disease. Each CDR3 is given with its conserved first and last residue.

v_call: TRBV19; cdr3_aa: CASTITGVGTGELFF
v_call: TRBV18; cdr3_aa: CASSPNRGHQPQHF
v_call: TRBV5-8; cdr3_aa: CASSRRNTEAFF
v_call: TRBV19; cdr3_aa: CASTRRNTGELFF
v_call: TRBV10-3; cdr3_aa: CAISSRQSEAFF
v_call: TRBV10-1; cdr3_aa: CASSTTGAGELFF
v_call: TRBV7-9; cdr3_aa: CASSLLRGETQYF
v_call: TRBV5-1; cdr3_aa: CASSHGQGAQNEQFF
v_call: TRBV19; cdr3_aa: CASTARRNTEAFF
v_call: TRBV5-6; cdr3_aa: CASSLEGDGAFF
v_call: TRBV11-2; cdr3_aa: CASSLRGARNSPLHF
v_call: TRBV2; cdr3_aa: CASSVGVGGTYTGELFF
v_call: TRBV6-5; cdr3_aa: CASSSTGGVNQPQHF
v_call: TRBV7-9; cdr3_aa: CASSLAQGTEAFF
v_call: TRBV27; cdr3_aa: CASFSRGRDTEAFF
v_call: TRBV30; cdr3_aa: CAWSSGGLETQYF
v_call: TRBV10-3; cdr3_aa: CAISERADTGELFF
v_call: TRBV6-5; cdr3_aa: CASSSPYRGQGYTF
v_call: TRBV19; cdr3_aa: CASSMGDRSNYGYTF
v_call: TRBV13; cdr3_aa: CASSSFGTAQETQYF
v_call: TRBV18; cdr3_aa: CASSGGIWDMNTEAFF
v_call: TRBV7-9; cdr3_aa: CASSLNEGGYTF
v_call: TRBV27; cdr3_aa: CASSGREHFNTQYF
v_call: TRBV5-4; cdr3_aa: CASSPKVSGSSYNEQFF
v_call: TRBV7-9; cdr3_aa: CASSPRGAQNVYTF
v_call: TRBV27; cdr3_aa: CASTPGTVLNEQFF